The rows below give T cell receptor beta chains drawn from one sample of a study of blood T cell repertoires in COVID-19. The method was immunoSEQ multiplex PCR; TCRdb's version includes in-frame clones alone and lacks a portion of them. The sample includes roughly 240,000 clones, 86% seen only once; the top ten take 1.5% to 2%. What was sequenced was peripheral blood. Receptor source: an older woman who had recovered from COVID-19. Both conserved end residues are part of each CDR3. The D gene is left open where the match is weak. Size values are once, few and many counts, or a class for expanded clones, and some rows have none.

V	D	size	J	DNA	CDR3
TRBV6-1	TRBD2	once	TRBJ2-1	TGTGCCAGCAGTGAGGCGGGGGTCAATGAGCAGTTCTTC	CASSEAGVNEQFF
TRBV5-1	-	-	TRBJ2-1	TGCGCCAGCAGCTGGAGCTCCTACAATGAGCAGTTCTTC	CASSWSSYNEQFF
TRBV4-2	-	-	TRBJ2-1	TGTGCCAGCAGCCAAAGCCGACGAGGGGGTTACAATGAGCAGTTCTTC	CASSQSRRGGYNEQFF
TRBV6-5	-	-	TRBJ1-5	TGTGCCAGCAGGGACAGAGCCAGCAATCAGCCCCAGCATTTT	CASRDRASNQPQHF
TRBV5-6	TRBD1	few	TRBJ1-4	TGTGCCAGCAGCCGATGGGGGACAGGGGCCGAAAAACTGTTTTTT	CASSRWGTGAEKLFF
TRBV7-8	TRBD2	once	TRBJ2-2	TGTGCCAGCAGCTTAGCGCAAGGGACTAGCGGGGGGGCCAACACCGGGGAGCTGTTTTTT	CASSLAQGTSGGANTGELFF
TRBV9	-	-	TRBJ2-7	TGTGCCAGCAGCGTACGTCCAGCCTACGAGCAGTACTTC	CASSVRPAYEQYF
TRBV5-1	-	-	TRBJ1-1	TGCGCCAGCAGCTTGACCGGGGCGCGGGGCACTGAAGCTTTCTTT	CASSLTGARGTEAFF
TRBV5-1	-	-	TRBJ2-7	TGCGCCAGCAGCTCAGCCGGGACTCAATCCTACGAGCAGTACTTC	CASSSAGTQSYEQYF
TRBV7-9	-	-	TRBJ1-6	TGTGCCAGCAACTCACCCCCGTCCGGCACAGCAAATTCACCCCTCCACTTT	CASNSPPSGTANSPLHF
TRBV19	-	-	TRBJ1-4	TGTGCCAGTAGTGTCGACAGAAGAGGTGAAAAACTGTTTTTT	CASSVDRRGEKLFF
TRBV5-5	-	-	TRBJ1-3	TGTGCCAGCGGGTCGGAGGGAAACACCATATATTTT	CASGSEGNTIYF
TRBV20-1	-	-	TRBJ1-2	TGCAGTGCTAGTCCGGGCTATGGCTACACCTTC	CSASPGYGYTF
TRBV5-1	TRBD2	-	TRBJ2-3	TGCGCCAGCAGCCGAGCGGGGGCGAAAGATACGCAGTATTTT	CASSRAGAKDTQYF
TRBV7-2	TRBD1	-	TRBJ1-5	TGTGCCAGCAGCTTAAACAGGGGCAACCAGCCCCAGCATTTT	CASSLNRGNQPQHF
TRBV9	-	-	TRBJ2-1	TGTGCCAGCACCTACTCCCAGGGTGAGCAGTTCTTC	CASTYSQGEQFF
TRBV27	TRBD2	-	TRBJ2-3	TGTGCCAGCAATTCCCTACCAGGGACTAGCGGGGGTCACACAGATACGCAGTATTTT	CASNSLPGTSGGHTDTQYF
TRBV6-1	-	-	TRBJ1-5	TGTGCCAGCAGTGAAAGGGGCAGTCAGCGGGTCAATCAGCCCCAGCATTTT	CASSERGSQRVNQPQHF
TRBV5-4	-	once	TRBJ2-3	TGTGCCAGCAGCTTGGCCCCAGGAAAATACACAGATACGCAGTATTTT	CASSLAPGKYTDTQYF
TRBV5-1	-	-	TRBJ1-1	TGCGCCAGCAGTCCCGGGACTCTTGGGACTGAAGCTTTCTTT	CASSPGTLGTEAFF
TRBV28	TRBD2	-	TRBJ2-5	TGTGCCAGCAGAACACTAGCGGGCGGGGAGACCCAGTACTTC	CASRTLAGGETQYF
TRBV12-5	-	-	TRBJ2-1	TGTGCTAGTGGGCCAGGGTACAATGAGCAGTTCTTC	CASGPGYNEQFF
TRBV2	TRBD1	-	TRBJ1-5	TGTGCCAGCAGAGACAGGGGCAATCAGCCCCAGCATTTT	CASRDRGNQPQHF
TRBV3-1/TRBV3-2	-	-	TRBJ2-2	TGTGCCAGCAGCGTATCGGGAGTTACCGGGGAGCTGTTTTTT	CASSVSGVTGELFF
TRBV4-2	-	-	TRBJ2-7	TGTGCCAGCAGCCAAGATAGCGGAGGCTACGAGCAGTACTTC	CASSQDSGGYEQYF